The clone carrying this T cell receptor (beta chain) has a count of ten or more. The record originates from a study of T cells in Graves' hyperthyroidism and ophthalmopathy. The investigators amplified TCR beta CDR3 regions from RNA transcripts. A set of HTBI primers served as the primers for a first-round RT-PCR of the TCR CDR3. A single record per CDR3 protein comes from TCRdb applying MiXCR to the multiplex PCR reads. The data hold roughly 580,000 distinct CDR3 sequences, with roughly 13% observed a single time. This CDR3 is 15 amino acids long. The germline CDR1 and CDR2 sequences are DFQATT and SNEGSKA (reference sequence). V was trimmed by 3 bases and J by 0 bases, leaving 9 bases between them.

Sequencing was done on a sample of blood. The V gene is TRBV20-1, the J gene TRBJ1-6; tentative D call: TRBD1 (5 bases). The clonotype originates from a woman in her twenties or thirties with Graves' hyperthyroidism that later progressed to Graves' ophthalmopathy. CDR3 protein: CSASRGSSYNSPLHF. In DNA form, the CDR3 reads TGCAGTGCTAGTAGGGGAAGCTCCTATAATTCACCCCTCCACTTT.